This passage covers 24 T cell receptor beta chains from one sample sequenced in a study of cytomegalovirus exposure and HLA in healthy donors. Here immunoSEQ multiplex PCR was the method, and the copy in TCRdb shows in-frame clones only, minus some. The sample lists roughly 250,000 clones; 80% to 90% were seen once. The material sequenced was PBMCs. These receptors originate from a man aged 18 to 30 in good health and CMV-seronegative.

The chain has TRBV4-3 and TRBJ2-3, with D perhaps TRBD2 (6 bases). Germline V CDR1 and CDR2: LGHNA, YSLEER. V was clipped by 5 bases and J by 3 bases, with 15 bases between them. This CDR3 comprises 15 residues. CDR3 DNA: TGCGCCAGCAGCGCCGGGACTGCGGCAACAGATACGCAGTATTTT. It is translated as CASSAGTAATDTQYF.

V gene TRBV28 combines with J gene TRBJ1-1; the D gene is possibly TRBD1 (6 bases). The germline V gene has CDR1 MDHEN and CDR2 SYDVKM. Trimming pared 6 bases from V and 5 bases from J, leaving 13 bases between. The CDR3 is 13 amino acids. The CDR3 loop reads CASRTGGLTEAFF. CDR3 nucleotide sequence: TGTGCCAGCAGGACAGGTGGGTTAACTGAAGCTTTCTTT.

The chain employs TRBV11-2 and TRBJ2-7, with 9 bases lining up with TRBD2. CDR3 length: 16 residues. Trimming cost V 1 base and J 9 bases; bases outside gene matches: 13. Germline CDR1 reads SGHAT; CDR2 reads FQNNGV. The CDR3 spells CASSLAGGRASRGQYF. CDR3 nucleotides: TGTGCCAGCAGCTTAGCGGGCGGGAGGGCGTCGCGGGGGCAGTACTTC.

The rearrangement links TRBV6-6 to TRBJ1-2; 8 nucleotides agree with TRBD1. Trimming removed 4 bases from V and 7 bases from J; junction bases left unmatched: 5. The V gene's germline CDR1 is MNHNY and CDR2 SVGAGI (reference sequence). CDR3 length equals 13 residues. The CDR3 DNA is TGTGCCAGCAGTTCGACAGGGGAGTCTGGCTACACCTTC. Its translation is CASSSTGESGYTF.

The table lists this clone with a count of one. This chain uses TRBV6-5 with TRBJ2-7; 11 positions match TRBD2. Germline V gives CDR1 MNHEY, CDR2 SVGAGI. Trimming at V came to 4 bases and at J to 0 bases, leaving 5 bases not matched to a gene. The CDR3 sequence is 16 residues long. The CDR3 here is CASSSLAGGSSYEQYF. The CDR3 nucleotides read TGTGCCAGCAGTTCCCTAGCGGGAGGTAGCTCCTACGAGCAGTACTTC.

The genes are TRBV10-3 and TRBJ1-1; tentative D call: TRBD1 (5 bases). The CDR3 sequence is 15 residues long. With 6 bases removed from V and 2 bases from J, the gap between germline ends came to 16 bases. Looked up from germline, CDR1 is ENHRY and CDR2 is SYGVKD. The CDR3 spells CAIRPRQTDNTEAFF. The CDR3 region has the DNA TGTGCCATCAGGCCCAGACAGACTGACAACACTGAAGCTTTCTTT.

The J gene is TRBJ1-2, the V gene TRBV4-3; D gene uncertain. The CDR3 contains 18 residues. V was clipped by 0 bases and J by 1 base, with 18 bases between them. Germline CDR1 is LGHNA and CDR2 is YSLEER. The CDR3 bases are TGCGCCAGCAGCCAAGAGATATACAGCGGAGACGGTAACTATGGCTACACCTTC. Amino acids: CASSQEIYSGDGNYGYTF.

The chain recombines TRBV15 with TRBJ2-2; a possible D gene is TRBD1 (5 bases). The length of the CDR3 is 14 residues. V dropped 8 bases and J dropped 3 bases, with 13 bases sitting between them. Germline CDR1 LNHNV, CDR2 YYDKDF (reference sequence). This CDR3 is CATPRQSYTGELFF. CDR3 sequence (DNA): TGTGCCACCCCCCGACAGAGCTACACCGGGGAGCTGTTTTTT.

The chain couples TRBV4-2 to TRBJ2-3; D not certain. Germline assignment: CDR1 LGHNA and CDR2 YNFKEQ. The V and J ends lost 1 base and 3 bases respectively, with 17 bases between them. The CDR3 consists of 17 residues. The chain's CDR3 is CASSQALLQVRTDTQYF. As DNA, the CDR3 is TGTGCCAGCAGCCAAGCCCTCCTCCAGGTCCGTACAGATACGCAGTATTTT.

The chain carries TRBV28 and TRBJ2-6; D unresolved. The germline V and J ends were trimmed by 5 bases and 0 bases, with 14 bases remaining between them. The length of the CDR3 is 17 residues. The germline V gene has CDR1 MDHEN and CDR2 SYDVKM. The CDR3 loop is CASSTRTYSSGANVLTF. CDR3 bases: TGTGCCAGCAGTACTCGCACCTACAGCTCTGGGGCCAACGTCCTGACTTTC.

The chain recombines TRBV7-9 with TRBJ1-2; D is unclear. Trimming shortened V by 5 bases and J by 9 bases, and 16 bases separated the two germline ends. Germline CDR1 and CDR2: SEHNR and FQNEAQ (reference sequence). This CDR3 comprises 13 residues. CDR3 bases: TGTGCCAGCAGCCCAACCGGAGGTCTGAGCTACACCTTC. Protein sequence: CASSPTGGLSYTF.

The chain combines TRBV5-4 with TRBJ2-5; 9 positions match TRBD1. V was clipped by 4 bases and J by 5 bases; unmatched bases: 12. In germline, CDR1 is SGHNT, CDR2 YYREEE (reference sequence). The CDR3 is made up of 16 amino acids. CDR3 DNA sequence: TGTGCCAGCAGCGGAGGGATCGGGACAGGGTTGGAGACCCAGTACTTC. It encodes CASSGGIGTGLETQYF.

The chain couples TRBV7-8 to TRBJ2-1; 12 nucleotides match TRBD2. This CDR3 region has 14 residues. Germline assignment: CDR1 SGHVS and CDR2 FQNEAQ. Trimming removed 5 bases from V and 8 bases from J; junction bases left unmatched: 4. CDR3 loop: CASSPPSGRDEQFF. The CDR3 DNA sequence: TGTGCCAGCAGCCCCCCTAGCGGGAGGGATGAGCAGTTCTTC.

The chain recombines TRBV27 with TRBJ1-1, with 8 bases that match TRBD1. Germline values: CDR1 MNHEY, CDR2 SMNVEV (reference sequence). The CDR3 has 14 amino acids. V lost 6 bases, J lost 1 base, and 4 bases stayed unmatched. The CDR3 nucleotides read TGTGCCAGCAGGATGACAGGGGAGAACACTGAAGCTTTCTTT. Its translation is CASRMTGENTEAFF.

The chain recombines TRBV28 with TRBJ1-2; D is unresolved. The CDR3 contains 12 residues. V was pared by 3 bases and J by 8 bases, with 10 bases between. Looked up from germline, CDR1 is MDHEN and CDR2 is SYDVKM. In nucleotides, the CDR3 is TGTGCCAGCAGTTTTCAACTGTCCGGCTACACCTTC. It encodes CASSFQLSGYTF.

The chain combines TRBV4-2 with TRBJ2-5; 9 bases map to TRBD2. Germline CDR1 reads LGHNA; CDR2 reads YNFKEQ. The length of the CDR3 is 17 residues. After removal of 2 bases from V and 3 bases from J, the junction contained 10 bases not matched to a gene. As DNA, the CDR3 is TGTGCCAGCAGCCAACGTGGGGGACTAGCTGCCGAAGAGACCCAGTACTTC. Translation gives CASSQRGGLAAEETQYF.

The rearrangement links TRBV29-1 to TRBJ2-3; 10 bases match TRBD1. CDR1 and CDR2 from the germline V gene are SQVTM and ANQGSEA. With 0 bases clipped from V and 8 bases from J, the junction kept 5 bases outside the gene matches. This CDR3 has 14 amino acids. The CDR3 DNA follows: TGCAGCGTTGAAGAGGGGACAGGGGTCGGTACGCAGTATTTT. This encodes CSVEEGTGVGTQYF.

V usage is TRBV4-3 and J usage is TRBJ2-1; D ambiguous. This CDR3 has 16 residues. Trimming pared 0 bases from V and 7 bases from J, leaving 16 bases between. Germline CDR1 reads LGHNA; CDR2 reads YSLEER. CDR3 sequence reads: CASSQDYVGSLNEQFF. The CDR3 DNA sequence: TGCGCCAGCAGCCAAGATTACGTCGGGTCCCTTAATGAGCAGTTCTTC.

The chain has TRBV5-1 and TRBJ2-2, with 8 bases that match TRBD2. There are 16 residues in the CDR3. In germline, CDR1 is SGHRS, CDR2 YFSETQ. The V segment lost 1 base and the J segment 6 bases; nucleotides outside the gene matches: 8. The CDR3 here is CASSLPSGGGAGELFF. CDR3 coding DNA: TGCGCCAGCAGCTTGCCGAGCGGGGGAGGTGCCGGGGAGCTGTTTTTT.

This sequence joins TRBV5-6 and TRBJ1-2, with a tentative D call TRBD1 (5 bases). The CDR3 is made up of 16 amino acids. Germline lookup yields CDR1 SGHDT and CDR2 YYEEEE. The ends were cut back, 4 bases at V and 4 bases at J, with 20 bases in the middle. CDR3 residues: CASSGARRRGGYGYTF. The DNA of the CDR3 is TGTGCCAGCAGCGGGGCCCGACGAAGGGGCGGCTATGGCTACACCTTC.

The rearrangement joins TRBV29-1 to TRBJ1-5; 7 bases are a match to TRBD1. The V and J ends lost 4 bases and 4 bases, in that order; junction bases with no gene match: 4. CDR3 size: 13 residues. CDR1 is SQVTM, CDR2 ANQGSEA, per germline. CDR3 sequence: CSVGSDRNQPQHF. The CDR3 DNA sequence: TGCAGCGTTGGATCGGACAGGAATCAGCCCCAGCATTTT.

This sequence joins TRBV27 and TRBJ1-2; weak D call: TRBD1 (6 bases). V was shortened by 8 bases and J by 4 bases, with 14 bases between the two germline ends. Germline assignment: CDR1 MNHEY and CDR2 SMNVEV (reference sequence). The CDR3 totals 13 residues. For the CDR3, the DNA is TGTGCCAGCCGACAGGACTCAGCCTATGGCTACACCTTC. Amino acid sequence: CASRQDSAYGYTF.

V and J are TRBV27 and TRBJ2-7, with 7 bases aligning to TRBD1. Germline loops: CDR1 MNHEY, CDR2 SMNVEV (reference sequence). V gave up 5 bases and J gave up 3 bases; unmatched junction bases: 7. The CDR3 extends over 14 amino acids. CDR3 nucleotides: TGTGCCAGCAGTCCCTCGACAGGGTACTACGAGCAGTACTTC. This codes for CASSPSTGYYEQYF.

CDR3 residues: CASTLEGVDGYTF. CDR3 nucleotides: TGTGCCAGCACCCTAGAGGGAGTGGACGGCTACACCTTC. This chain joins TRBV7-9 and TRBJ1-2; D not resolved. The V gene lost 7 bases and the J gene lost 8 bases, with 17 bases spanning the gap. From germline, CDR1 is SEHNR and CDR2 FQNEAQ (reference sequence). This CDR3 region has 13 residues. Full variable domain (rest looked up from reference TRBV7-9 and TRBJ1-2): DTGVSQNPRHKITKRGQNVTFRCDPISEHNRLYWYRQTLGQGPEFLTYFQNEAQLEKSRLLSDRFSAERPKGSFSTLEIQRTEQGDSAMYLCASTLEGVDGYTFGSGTRLTVV.